This T cell receptor (beta chain) was captured in a study of technical replicates of blood from a handful of donors. CDR1 and CDR2 (germline): LGHNA, YSLEER. The V gene lost 0 bases and the J gene lost 2 bases, with 7 bases spanning the gap. The CDR3 has 14 residues. Measured with immunoSEQ multiplex PCR; TCRdb has only the in-frame clones, and not every one. The sample consists of under 65,000 clones, 70% to 90% of them appearing once. Sequences were obtained from PBMCs. This sequence originates from a human donor in good health. Some clones in this sample may be carry-over from other donors' samples. The V call is TRBV4-3, the J call TRBJ1-1; D remains unclear. The CDR3 loop reads CASSQDLGNTEAFF. The CDR3 coding sequence is TGCGCCAGCAGCCAAGATCTGGGCAACACTGAAGCTTTCTTT.